This record covers a single T cell receptor (beta chain). The antigen is not known. This CDR3 is also generated by other DNA sequences in the sample. Germline V gene sequence: CDR1 MNHEY, CDR2 SMNVEV (reference sequence). The ends lost 5 bases at V and 0 bases at J; junction bases unmatched: 8. The CDR3 length is 17 residues. This entry belongs to a study of cytomegalovirus exposure and HLA in healthy donors. Study-wide results and caveats: An analysis that was carried out later associated 15,000 to 20,000 TCR beta sequences with HLA alleles at 0.05 false discovery rate.

The PCR ran on 60 Vbeta and 13 Jbeta primers. Sequencing was performed with immunoSEQ multiplex PCR; in TCRdb, only in-frame clones are kept and a portion is missing. The sample has about 120,000 clones; 8.5% to 9% are singletons. Sample: PBMCs. The rearrangement links TRBV27 to TRBJ1-1; TRBD1 matches 11 bases. This TCR came from a woman aged 35 to 49 in good health and CMV-seropositive. CDR3: CASSAPGTGGMNTEAFF. The CDR3 DNA reads as TGTGCCAGCAGTGCTCCCGGGACAGGGGGAATGAACACTGAAGCTTTCTTT.